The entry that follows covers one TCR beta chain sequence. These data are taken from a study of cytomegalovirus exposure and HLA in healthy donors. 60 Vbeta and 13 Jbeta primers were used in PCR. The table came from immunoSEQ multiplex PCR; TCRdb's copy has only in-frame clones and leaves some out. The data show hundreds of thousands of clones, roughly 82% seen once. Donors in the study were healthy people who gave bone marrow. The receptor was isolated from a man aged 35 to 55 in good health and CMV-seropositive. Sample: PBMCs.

Here the CDR3 DNA reads TGCAGCGCAATTCCGGGACTAGGGGAGGCCTACGAGCAGTACTTC. It encodes CSAIPGLGEAYEQYF. V gene TRBV29-1 combines with J gene TRBJ2-7; 8 nucleotides line up with TRBD2. The ends lost 7 bases at V and 2 bases at J; junction bases unmatched: 13. CDR3 length: 15 residues. Germline V gene lookup returns CDR1 SQVTM and CDR2 ANQGSEA.